This TCR beta chain is from a study of blood T cell repertoires in COVID-19. For the study at large: COVID-19 samples collected from the United States, Italy and Spain covered acute and convalescent phases. From T cells, B-cell-depleted T cells, or PBMCs came the material, which was cDNA or gDNA.

As originally analysed: Estimation of nucleated cell counts was performed using reference gene primer amplification. Produced via immunoSEQ multiplex PCR; TCRdb's table is partial and in-frame only. V, J and clone size were drawn from that table, and D and trimming were deduced from the DNA. The sample lists about 190,000 clones, 90% occurring once. Germline V lookup: CDR1 SQVTM, CDR2 ANQGSEA. There are 13 residues in the CDR3. Trimming left V 3 bases short and J 0 bases short, with 7 bases between. Details on this clone: Other nucleotide sequences from this sample produce the same CDR3.

The sequence came from a man aged 45-65 years with acute or convalescent COVID-19. The sequenced material came from peripheral blood. The rearrangement uses TRBV29-1 and TRBJ2-3; a possible D gene is TRBD1 (6 bases). CDR3 sequence (DNA): TGCAGCGTTGAGGGGGCTAGCACAGATACGCAGTATTTT. This translates into CSVEGASTDTQYF.